These 7 T cell receptor beta chains came from one sample sequenced in a study of T cell responses to AZD1222 COVID-19 vaccine. Profiled with immunoSEQ multiplex PCR; TCRdb holds only in-frame clones, not every one. The sample holds under 110,000 clones; more than 70% are singletons and the top ten take roughly 10%. The source material was peripheral blood, sampled 28 days after the second AZD1222 dose. These TCRs come from an adult who received the AZD1222 COVID-19 vaccine.

J is TRBJ1-4 and V is TRBV7-9; D is perhaps TRBD1 (5 bases). The CDR3 is made up of 13 amino acids. Germline lookup yields CDR1 SEHNR and CDR2 FQNEAQ (reference sequence). The ends were cut back, 1 base at V and 7 bases at J, with 7 bases in the middle. The CDR3 DNA sequence: TGTGCCAGCAGCTTAGGCAGGGCTGAAAAACTGTTTTTT. Protein: CASSLGRAEKLFF.

The chain uses TRBV29-1 and TRBJ2-1; D unresolved. V lost 4 bases and J 0 bases, leaving 7 bases between the germline ends. The CDR3 contains 13 residues. Germline CDR1 is SQVTM and CDR2 is ANQGSEA. In DNA form, the CDR3 reads TGCAGCGTTGGGAGCCTCTCCTACAATGAGCAGTTCTTC. It codes for CSVGSLSYNEQFF.

This rearrangement joins TRBV11-2 to TRBJ2-1; D might be TRBD1 (6 bases). Trimming took off 3 bases at V and 3 bases at J, with 12 bases between the two ends. The CDR3 is 15 residues long. Germline V CDR1 and CDR2: SGHAT, FQNNGV. The chain's CDR3 is CASSFGDIDYNEQFF. The CDR3 DNA reads as TGTGCCAGCAGCTTTGGGGACATCGACTACAATGAGCAGTTCTTC.

J is TRBJ2-1 and V is TRBV7-3, with D maybe TRBD1 (6 bases). Trimming took 8 bases from V and 4 from J, leaving 21 bases between them. This CDR3 spans 16 amino acids. Germline CDR1 reads SGHTA; CDR2 reads FQGTGA. For the CDR3, the DNA is TGTGCCAGCTCAATAGCTACGGACAGCCTATACAATGAGCAGTTCTTC. Protein product: CASSIATDSLYNEQFF. Full variable domain (missing parts from reference TRBV7-3 and TRBJ2-1): GAGVSQTPSNKVTEKGKYVELRCDPISGHTALYWYRQSLGQGPEFLIYFQGTGAADDSGLPNDRFFAVRPEGSVSTLKIQRTERGDSAVYLCASSIATDSLYNEQFFGPGTRLTVL.

The V call is TRBV4-2, the J call TRBJ1-2; no clear D. V lost 1 base and J 1 base, leaving 7 bases between the germline ends. The CDR3 has 14 residues. CDR1 is LGHNA, CDR2 YNFKEQ, per germline. The CDR3: CASSQGRHNYGYTF. CDR3 DNA: TGTGCCAGCAGCCAAGGGCGGCATAACTATGGCTACACCTTC.

The chain carries TRBV5-1 and TRBJ2-3; D perhaps matches TRBD2 (6 bases). The CDR3 extends over 17 amino acids. The V gene's germline CDR1 is SGHRS and CDR2 YFSETQ. The V end lost 2 bases, the J end lost 5 bases, and 21 bases lay between the germline ends. This chain's CDR3 is CASSFPRGRGSGDTQYF. The CDR3 coding sequence is TGCGCCAGCAGCTTCCCCCGGGGCCGGGGGTCGGGAGATACGCAGTATTTT.

The chain recombines TRBV6-2 or TRBV6-3 with TRBJ1-5; unclear D gene. The CDR3 contains 12 residues. Germline assignment: CDR1 MNHEY and CDR2 SVGEGT. V shed 5 bases and J shed 5 bases, with 7 bases lying between them. CDR3 amino acids: CASSRNDQPQHF. DNA for the CDR3: TGTGCCAGCAGTCGCAATGATCAGCCCCAGCATTTT.